The rows below give T cell receptor beta chains drawn from one sample of a study of cytomegalovirus exposure and HLA in healthy donors. Assay used: immunoSEQ multiplex PCR; TCRdb lists only in-frame clones, some missing. In the table there are about 180,000 clones, roughly three quarters of which are singletons. The material sequenced was PBMCs. The receptors stem from a woman aged 25 to 39 in good health and CMV-seropositive. The CDR3 runs from the conserved cysteine through the conserved F or W. Each record gives: CDR3 length, J gene, clone size, V gene, D gene, CDR3 DNA, CDR3 protein. A D gene is named only where the DNA matches it firmly. Only part of the rows carry a size: once, few, many, or a class if the clone is expanded.

length: 15
J: TRBJ2-7
size: NA
V: TRBV11-2
D: TRBD1
DNA: TGTGCCAGCAGATACCCCGGGACAGGGAACTACGAGCAGTACTTC
CDR3: CASRYPGTGNYEQYF

length: 14
J: TRBJ1-2
size: NA
V: TRBV18
D: TRBD1
DNA: TGTGCCAGCTCCGACGGACAGGGGGCAACTGGCTACACCTTC
CDR3: CASSDGQGATGYTF

length: 17
J: TRBJ1-5
size: NA
V: TRBV19
D: NA
DNA: TGTGCCAGTAGTATCCCTCCGGGACACCGTGGCAATCAGCCCCAGCATTTT
CDR3: CASSIPPGHRGNQPQHF

length: 14
J: TRBJ1-2
size: NA
V: TRBV5-1
D: TRBD1
DNA: TGCGCCAGCAGCACAGGACAGGTACCATATGGCTACACCTTC
CDR3: CASSTGQVPYGYTF

length: 16
J: TRBJ1-3
size: NA
V: TRBV30
D: NA
DNA: TGTGCCTGGAGGGCAGGTAACTTGCTGTCTGGAAACACCATATATTTT
CDR3: CAWRAGNLLSGNTIYF

length: 15
J: TRBJ1-6
size: NA
V: TRBV19
D: NA
DNA: TGTGCCAGTAGTATGGGGAGCTCCTATAATTCACCCCTCCACTTT
CDR3: CASSMGSSYNSPLHF

length: 16
J: TRBJ2-5
size: NA
V: TRBV4-2
D: TRBD1
DNA: TGTGCCAGCAGCCAAACGAGGGGGCTGAGTGGAGAGACCCAGTACTTC
CDR3: CASSQTRGLSGETQYF

length: 15
J: TRBJ2-5
size: NA
V: TRBV5-8
D: TRBD2
DNA: TGTGCCAGCAACCTAGCGGAGACGCCTCAAGAGACCCAGTACTTC
CDR3: CASNLAETPQETQYF

length: 12
J: TRBJ2-1
size: NA
V: TRBV7-3
D: NA
DNA: TGTGCCAGCAGCTCGAGGGGAGGTGAGCAGTTCTTC
CDR3: CASSSRGGEQFF

length: 16
J: TRBJ2-7
size: NA
V: TRBV4-1
D: NA
DNA: TGCGCCAGCAGCCAAGCGGGTAGCGGCGGACCTTACGAGCAGTACTTC
CDR3: CASSQAGSGGPYEQYF

length: 14
J: TRBJ1-1
size: NA
V: TRBV5-4
D: NA
DNA: TGTGCCAGCAGCTTGGTTCAGGGGAACACTGAAGCTTTCTTT
CDR3: CASSLVQGNTEAFF

length: 15
J: TRBJ2-1
size: NA
V: TRBV19
D: NA
DNA: TGTGCCAGTAGTATACAGACTAGGTTGGACAATGAGCAGTTCTTC
CDR3: CASSIQTRLDNEQFF

length: 19
J: TRBJ2-2
size: few
V: TRBV4-2
D: TRBD2
DNA: TGTGCCAGCAGCCAAGACGCTAGCGGGGGGCGCCGAACAACCGGGGAGCTGTTTTTT
CDR3: CASSQDASGGRRTTGELFF

length: 14
J: TRBJ2-2
size: once
V: TRBV11-3
D: TRBD1
DNA: TGTGCCAGCAGCTCCCAGGGGGACACCGGGGAGCTGTTTTTT
CDR3: CASSSQGDTGELFF

length: 15
J: TRBJ2-7
size: NA
V: TRBV5-1
D: TRBD2
DNA: TGCGCCAGCAGCCCTCCGGGACTAGCAATCTACGAGCAGTACTTC
CDR3: CASSPPGLAIYEQYF

length: 13
J: TRBJ2-7
size: NA
V: TRBV7-9
D: TRBD1
DNA: TGTGCCAGTAGCTTAGGGGGACAGTTAGGGCAGTACTTC
CDR3: CASSLGGQLGQYF

length: 11
J: TRBJ2-7
size: NA
V: TRBV6-5
D: NA
DNA: TGTGCCAGCAGTTACGAGCGGGAGCAGTACTTC
CDR3: CASSYEREQYF

length: 14
J: TRBJ1-1
size: NA
V: TRBV28
D: TRBD1
DNA: TGTGCCAGCAGTACGACCGGGACAGGGGTTGAAGCTTTCTTT
CDR3: CASSTTGTGVEAFF